The source of this T cell receptor (beta chain) is a study of blood T cell repertoires in COVID-19. The CDR3 contains 15 residues. The V gene end was trimmed by 7 bases and the J gene end by 0 bases; junction bases not matched to a gene: 9. CDR1 is SQVTM, CDR2 ANQGSEA, per germline. This clone was counted only a few times. Participant ages covered about 18 to 89 years across some 25 US areas. As processed by the authors: Nucleated cell counts were estimated from reference gene primer amplification. Sequenced by immunoSEQ multiplex PCR; TCRdb stores in-frame clones only, minus some. V and J calls and clone size are as listed in that table; D and trimming were resolved from the DNA. The table lists hundreds of thousands of clones, 82% of them singletons, with about 5% in the top ten.

The receptor was derived from a man aged 35 to 55 who had been exposed to COVID-19. The chain uses TRBV29-1 and TRBJ1-5, with 7 bases fitting TRBD1. Sequenced sample: PBMCs or T cells enriched from blood (not recorded which). The CDR3 coding sequence is TGCAGCGCCCGGACAGGCTCCAGTAGCAATCAGCCCCAGCATTTT. Translation: CSARTGSSSNQPQHF.